The clone carrying this TCR beta chain was observed a single time. Its antigen remains unknown. Genomic DNA, serving as template, underwent TCR beta VDJ and CDR3 profiling. TCRdb independently ran MiXCR on the reads; one entry per CDR3 protein. The repertoire holds over 45,000 distinct CDR3 sequences, with approximately 72% as singletons. This entry belongs to a study of CD8+CD57+ T cells in acquired aplastic anemia. General study points: Researchers report that twenty-nine CD8+ CDR3 sequences appeared in both patients and controls.

Between the trimmed V and J ends, which lost 0 bases and 5 bases, there was a span of 10 bases. The CDR3 is made up of 13 amino acids. Germline V CDR1 and CDR2: DFQATT, SNEGSKA (reference sequence). The rearrangement joins TRBV20-1 to TRBJ1-2; tentative D call: TRBD1 (5 bases). The sample was sorted CD4+, CD8+, or CD8+CD57+ T cells (not recorded which) from PBMCs. The sequence came from a human donor in good health, serving as a control. The CDR3 spells CSAREAGNYGYTF. CDR3 nucleotides: TGCAGTGCTAGAGAGGCAGGGAATTATGGCTACACCTTC.